The 30 T cell receptor beta chains in this list originate from one sample, sequenced in a study of Graves' ophthalmopathy and Graves' hyperthyroidism. RNA transcripts provided the template for amplifying TCR beta CDR3 regions. First-round RT-PCR relied on HTBI primers, and a second-round multiplex PCR came next. TCRdb used MiXCR to reprocess the multiplex PCR reads, holding one entry per CDR3 protein. The sample holds some 370,000 distinct CDR3 sequences, approximately 17% seen once. The sequenced sample was peripheral blood. These receptors came from an adult woman with stable Graves' hyperthyroidism.

This clonotype was detected a few times. The chain has TRBV27 and TRBJ2-7; TRBD2 is a possible D gene (7 bases). Germline V CDR1 and CDR2: MNHEY, SMNVEV (reference sequence). V lost 0 bases and J lost 6, with 21 bases in between. This CDR3 is 17 amino acids long. CDR3 sequence (DNA): TGTGCCAGCAGTTTATCGGGGGCTAGCGGCAATCTGGGCGAGCAGTACTTC. This codes for CASSLSGASGNLGEQYF.

In its sample, this clonotype was seen many times. The chain employs TRBV12-3 or TRBV12-4 and TRBJ1-3; D possibly corresponds to TRBD1 (6 bases). CDR3 length: 13 residues. The V and J ends lost 4 bases and 7 bases respectively, with 11 bases between them. The CDR3 here is CASSSTGRNTIYF. As DNA, the CDR3 is TGTGCCAGCAGTTCAACAGGGAGGAACACCATATATTTT.

This clonotype has only a few counts. The chain has TRBV3-1 and TRBJ2-7; 11 bases line up with TRBD1. With 1 base clipped from V and 5 bases from J, the junction kept 4 bases outside the gene matches. The CDR3 length is 15 residues. Per germline, CDR1 LGHDT and CDR2 YNNKEL (reference sequence). DNA of the CDR3: TGTGCCAGCAGCCAAGTTCGGGACAGGGGGAACGAGCAGTACTTC. Translating it yields CASSQVRDRGNEQYF.

This clonotype was seen ten or more times. The rearrangement joins TRBV20-1 to TRBJ1-5; D is perhaps TRBD1 (6 bases). V was cut by 3 bases and J by 0 bases, with 12 bases left in between. The CDR3 has 15 residues. The V gene's germline CDR1 is DFQATT and CDR2 SNEGSKA (reference sequence). CDR3 residues: CSASSGHFSNQPQHF. In nucleotides, the CDR3 is TGCAGTGCTAGCTCGGGACATTTTAGCAATCAGCCCCAGCATTTT.

This clonotype was counted ten times or more. The chain recombines TRBV9 with TRBJ2-7, with 7 bases matching TRBD1. The CDR3 covers 13 residues. The ends lost 2 bases at V and 4 bases at J; junction bases unmatched: 3. In germline, CDR1 is SGDLS, CDR2 YYNGEE. CDR3 loop: CASSVSGGYEQYF. The CDR3, as DNA: TGTGCCAGCAGCGTTTCAGGGGGTTACGAGCAGTACTTC.

The table lists this clonotype with many counts. This chain joins TRBV28 and TRBJ2-7; TRBD1 agrees at 7 bases. The CDR3 runs 18 residues. The trim removed 5 bases at V and 7 bases at J, leaving 23 bases unmatched. Germline CDR1 MDHEN, CDR2 SYDVKM. DNA for the CDR3: TGTGCCAGCAGTCCCCGACAGGGTTCGCTTAGGGGTTCTTCAGAGCAGTACTTC. It is translated as CASSPRQGSLRGSSEQYF.

This clonotype came up many times. The chain uses TRBV4-1 and TRBJ1-5; TRBD1 is a possible D gene (5 bases). The V end was cut by 3 bases, the J end by 6 bases, with 21 bases between. The length of the CDR3 is 17 residues. The germline CDR1 and CDR2 sequences are MGHRA and YSYEKL. The CDR3 sequence is CASSQQWGGEDRQPQHF. In nucleotides, the CDR3 is TGCGCCAGCAGCCAGCAATGGGGGGGGGAAGATCGTCAGCCCCAGCATTTT.

The chain joins TRBV6-2 or TRBV6-3 to TRBJ2-1, with TRBD2 matching over 11 bases. Germline CDR1 and CDR2: MNHEY and SVGEGT. This CDR3 spans 17 amino acids. After removal of 5 bases from V and 2 bases from J, the junction contained 8 bases not matched to a gene. The CDR3 protein is CASSPALLAGAYNEQFF. The DNA of the CDR3 is TGTGCCAGCAGTCCCGCACTACTAGCGGGGGCCTACAATGAGCAGTTCTTC.

This clonotype came up many times. The J gene is TRBJ1-1, the V gene TRBV30; no reliable D call. Germline V lookup: CDR1 GTSNPN, CDR2 SVGIG (reference sequence). The CDR3 sequence is 13 residues long. V was trimmed by 0 bases and J by 7 bases, leaving 12 bases between them. The CDR3 spells CAWSVHPSGEAFF. CDR3 DNA sequence: TGTGCCTGGAGTGTACACCCGTCAGGTGAAGCTTTCTTT.

This clonotype was observed a handful of times. This chain links TRBV6-5 with TRBJ1-1, with TRBD1 identical over 8 bases. This CDR3 contains 16 residues. Looked up from germline, CDR1 is MNHEY and CDR2 is SVGAGI. V dropped 1 base and J dropped 5; count of bases not matched to a gene: 9. The CDR3 DNA reads as TGTGCCAGCAGTTACTATTTCAGGGGGCGCGGGACTGAAGCTTTCTTT. Its protein is CASSYYFRGRGTEAFF.

This clonotype was recorded many times. The genes are TRBV27 and TRBJ1-1; D is unresolved. The CDR3 sequence is 14 residues long. Trimming cost V 3 bases and J 5 bases, with 13 bases left between them. The germline V gene encodes CDR1 MNHEY and CDR2 SMNVEV (reference sequence). CDR3: CASSLNPLGTEAFF. In DNA form, the CDR3 reads TGTGCCAGCAGTTTGAACCCTCTAGGGACTGAAGCTTTCTTT.

This clonotype was recorded at least ten times. At one end the junction does not follow the germline gene, possibly because of a read error. The V and J genes are TRBV27 and TRBJ2-5, with 11 bases fitting TRBD1. CDR3 length: 15 amino acids. The V gene's germline CDR1 is MNHEY and CDR2 SMNVEV (reference sequence). CDR3 protein: CVSSFGQGAWETQYF. The CDR3 bases are TGTGTCAGCAGTTTCGGACAGGGGGCTTGGGAGACCCAGTACTTC.

This clonotype was recorded many times. The chain carries TRBV6-1 and TRBJ2-1; 10 nucleotides agree with TRBD2. The CDR3 loop spans 15 amino acids. J was trimmed by 8 bases and V by 6 bases; bases with no gene match: 10. Germline loops: CDR1 MNHNS, CDR2 SASEGT. CDR3 nucleotides: TGTGCCAGCAGAAAGTCTAGCGGGAGTTTCCATGAGCAGTTCTTC. Translated: CASRKSSGSFHEQFF.

This clonotype occurred many times. In nucleotides, the CDR3 is TGTGCCAGCAGCTTGAGACGGACTAGCGGGAGTCAAAGCTCCTACGAGCAGTACTTC. Translating gives CASSLRRTSGSQSSYEQYF. The J gene is TRBJ2-7, the V gene TRBV11-2; 13 bases fit TRBD2. This CDR3 region has 19 residues. Looked up from germline, CDR1 is SGHAT and CDR2 is FQNNGV. After removal of 3 bases from V and 0 bases from J, the junction contained 11 bases not matched to a gene.

The sample holds many counts of this clonotype. J is TRBJ2-5 and V is TRBV28, with 16 bases fitting TRBD2. The CDR3 sequence is 17 residues long. Germline V gene lookup returns CDR1 MDHEN and CDR2 SYDVKM. V gave up 6 bases and J gave up 5 bases; unmatched junction bases: 9. The CDR3 loop is CASRPGTSGRAGETQYF. CDR3 DNA: TGTGCCAGCAGACCCGGGACTAGCGGGAGGGCCGGGGAGACCCAGTACTTC.

This clonotype has ten or more counts. The chain has TRBV20-1 and TRBJ1-2; D is undetermined. The CDR3 loop spans 13 amino acids. Germline CDR1 is DFQATT and CDR2 is SNEGSKA (reference sequence). Trimming took off 3 bases at V and 4 bases at J, with 12 bases between the two ends. The CDR3 DNA reads TGCAGTGCTAGCTCCGAGTGGGTCTATGGCTACACCTTC. Its translation: CSASSEWVYGYTF.

The sample holds a few counts of this clonotype. The V gene is TRBV4-1, the J gene TRBJ2-5; tentative D call: TRBD1 (6 bases). V was shortened by 1 base and J by 5 bases, with 14 bases between the two germline ends. CDR3 length: 15 amino acids. The V gene's germline CDR1 is MGHRA and CDR2 YSYEKL. The DNA for the CDR3 is TGCGCCAGCAGCCAAGGGGTGGTAGACAGGGAGACCCAGTACTTC. It encodes CASSQGVVDRETQYF.

In its sample, this clonotype was seen a few times. The chain couples TRBV3-1 to TRBJ1-2; D is unclear. Per the germline V gene, CDR1 is LGHDT and CDR2 is YNNKEL (reference sequence). V lost 0 bases to trimming and J lost 5 bases, with 10 bases between them. The CDR3 runs 14 residues. The CDR3 region is CASSQDVRGYGYTF. CDR3 bases: TGTGCCAGCAGCCAAGATGTCCGGGGTTATGGCTACACCTTC.

This clonotype was seen more than once but under ten times. This chain joins TRBV18 and TRBJ1-5; D is uncertain. V was trimmed by 3 bases and J by 5 bases, leaving 5 bases between them. The CDR3 covers 12 residues. Germline V gene sequence: CDR1 KGHSH, CDR2 LQKENI. CDR3 residues: CASSPFDQPQHF. CDR3 nucleotides: TGTGCCAGCTCACCCTTCGATCAGCCCCAGCATTTT.

This clonotype was recorded at least ten times. The CDR3 DNA reads TGTGCCAGCAGCTCGCTCCGGACAGGACCCACTAACTATGGCTACACCTTC. It is translated as CASSSLRTGPTNYGYTF. V and J are TRBV11-2 and TRBJ1-2; 7 bases match TRBD1. The CDR3 is 17 amino acids. CDR1 and CDR2 from the germline V gene are SGHAT and FQNNGV. V was pared by 4 bases and J by 0 bases, with 11 bases of the junction left unmatched.

The chain recombines TRBV28 with TRBJ1-5, with a weak D call TRBD1 (5 bases). The CDR3 is 17 amino acids. Germline V gene sequence: CDR1 MDHEN, CDR2 SYDVKM. V lost 7 bases, J lost 3 bases, and 22 bases lay in between. CDR3 loop: CASTSLEGAGINQPQHF. In DNA form, the CDR3 reads TGTGCCAGCACTTCTTTGGAAGGGGCAGGGATCAATCAGCCCCAGCATTTT.

In its sample, this clonotype was seen many times. J is TRBJ2-7 and V is TRBV27; 11 positions agree with TRBD1. Germline assignment: CDR1 MNHEY and CDR2 SMNVEV (reference sequence). With 2 bases clipped from V and 4 bases from J, the junction kept 7 bases outside the gene matches. CDR3 length: 16 residues. For the CDR3, the DNA is TGTGCCAGCAGTTTAGGGGGACAGGGGGGAAGGTACGAGCAGTACTTC. Translation: CASSLGGQGGRYEQYF.

This clonotype showed up many times. The chain recombines TRBV6-1 with TRBJ1-3; D remains unclear. The CDR3 spans 14 residues. The V gene lost 6 bases and the J gene lost 2 bases, with 11 bases spanning the gap. CDR1 is MNHNS and CDR2 is SASEGT in the germline V gene. The CDR3 DNA is TGTGCCAGCAGCTCAGGATACGCTGGAAACACCATATATTTT. Translation: CASSSGYAGNTIYF.

There are many counts of this clonotype. This chain joins TRBV28 and TRBJ2-2; 13 bases match TRBD2. The CDR3 spans 18 residues. The V gene's germline CDR1 is MDHEN and CDR2 SYDVKM. V gave up 5 bases and J gave up 0 bases; unmatched junction bases: 6. The CDR3 nucleotides read TGTGCCAGCAGTCCGGGACTAGCGGGAACCGCGAACACCGGGGAGCTGTTTTTT. It encodes CASSPGLAGTANTGELFF.

This clonotype was seen many times. The rearrangement uses TRBV29-1 and TRBJ1-1; D gene unclear. V shed 5 bases and J shed 0 bases, with 7 bases lying between them. The CDR3 extends over 12 amino acids. CDR1 and CDR2 (germline): SQVTM, ANQGSEA. The DNA of the CDR3 is TGCAGCGTTACACCTATGAACACTGAAGCTTTCTTT. It specifies CSVTPMNTEAFF.

There are many counts of this clonotype. The chain recombines TRBV27 with TRBJ2-5; 12 nucleotides match TRBD2. Germline V gene lookup returns CDR1 MNHEY and CDR2 SMNVEV (reference sequence). This CDR3 is built from 20 residues. Germline trimming cut 6 bases from V and 5 bases from J; bases unmatched to any gene: 22. The CDR3 sequence is CASRPGRLAGGKGLWETQYF. The DNA for the CDR3 is TGTGCCAGCAGGCCCGGGCGGCTAGCGGGAGGGAAGGGGTTGTGGGAGACCCAGTACTTC.

This clonotype was picked up a small number of times. V is TRBV6-1 and J is TRBJ2-7; 11 bases align to TRBD2. The ends lost 6 bases at V and 4 bases at J; junction bases unmatched: 5. This CDR3 comprises 14 residues. CDR1 and CDR2 from the germline V gene are MNHNS and SASEGT. The CDR3: CASRRLAGTYEQYF. CDR3 in DNA: TGTGCCAGCAGGAGACTAGCGGGAACATACGAGCAGTACTTC.

This clonotype appeared many times. Since a much larger clone is just one base distant, this may be a read error. No conserved phenylalanine or tryptophan ends this CDR3, so it is likely a read error. V usage is TRBV13 and J usage is TRBJ2-5; D might be TRBD2 (6 bases). V lost 3 bases and J 0 bases, leaving 23 bases between the germline ends. This CDR3 has 19 residues. Germline CDR1 and CDR2: PRHDT and FYEKMQ (reference sequence). As DNA, the CDR3 is TGTGCCAGCAGCTTGCAAAACCCACTAAGCGGGCGGTACCAAGAGACCCAGTACTCC. Translation gives CASSLQNPLSGRYQETQYS.

The CDR3 bases are TGTGCCAGCAGTTTAAGACGGACCCACTATGGCTACACCTTC. It codes for CASSLRRTHYGYTF. This chain uses TRBV12-3 or TRBV12-4 with TRBJ1-2; no clear D. V was clipped by 2 bases and J by 3 bases, with 10 bases between them. This CDR3 is 14 amino acids long.

This clonotype was seen only a few times. Compared with germline, one end of the junction differs, possibly owing to a read error. The gene calls are TRBV12-5 and TRBJ2-5; D call uncertain. Germline V gene data show CDR1 as LGHNT and CDR2 as FRNRAP. This CDR3 comprises 18 residues. The CDR3 DNA reads TGTGCTAGTGGTCCCTTTGCGTCCGGTGGCGCCTCTGAAGAGACCAAGTACTTC. It translates to CASGPFASGGASEETKYF.